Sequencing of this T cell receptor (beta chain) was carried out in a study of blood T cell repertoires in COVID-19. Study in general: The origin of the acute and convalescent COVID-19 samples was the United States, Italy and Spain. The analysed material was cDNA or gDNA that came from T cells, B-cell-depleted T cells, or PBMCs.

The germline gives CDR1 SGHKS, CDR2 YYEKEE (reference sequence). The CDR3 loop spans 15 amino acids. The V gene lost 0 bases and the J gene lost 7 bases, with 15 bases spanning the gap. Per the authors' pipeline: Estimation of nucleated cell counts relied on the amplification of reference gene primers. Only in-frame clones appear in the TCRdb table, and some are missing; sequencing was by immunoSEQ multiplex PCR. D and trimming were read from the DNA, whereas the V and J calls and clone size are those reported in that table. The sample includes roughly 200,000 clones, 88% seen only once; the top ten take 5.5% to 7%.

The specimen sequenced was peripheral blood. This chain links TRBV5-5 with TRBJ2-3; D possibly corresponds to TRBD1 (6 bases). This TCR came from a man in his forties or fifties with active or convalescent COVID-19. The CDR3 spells CASSLVHGQLNTQYF. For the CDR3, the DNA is TGTGCCAGCAGCTTGGTGCACGGACAGTTAAATACGCAGTATTTT.